This T cell receptor beta chain derives from a study of T-cell memory formation after mild COVID-19. Study at large: The TCR clusters were mostly specific to one donor.

Study-level findings and limits: Shrinking CD4+ clones resided mostly in CM and EM, and CD8+ ones in EMRA.

Regarding this clonotype: Antigen: not known.

TCRdb analysed the 5' RACE reads with MiXCR anew, one entry per CDR3 protein. The sample records roughly 610,000 distinct CDR3 sequences, around 16% being singletons. CDR1 and CDR2 from the germline V gene are SGHRS and YFSETQ. The CDR3 length is 14 residues. V was clipped by 0 bases and J by 8 bases, with 12 bases between them. The chain carries TRBV5-1 and TRBJ2-1; D remains unclear. The TCR was taken from an adult woman who had mild COVID-19 (a few samples of this study predate the infection). Cell type and time point are not known. Material for sequencing was PBMCs or a T cell subset sorted from them (not recorded which). DNA for the CDR3: TGCGCCAGCAGCTTGGTGGGCGAAGCCGATGAGCAGTTCTTC. Encoded protein: CASSLVGEADEQFF.